The clone carrying this T cell receptor (beta chain) was seen only a few times. Its target is not known. With a J-beta primer mix and a sample-barcoded 5' primer, a second PCR ran 7 to 11 cycles. Via MiXCR, TCRdb re-called the 5' RACE reads, giving one row per CDR3 protein. This sample has approximately 850,000 distinct CDR3 sequences; around 45% occur once, and the top ten carry around 21%. This entry comes from a study of blood T cells in healthy people across ages. Findings and caveats of the study: Getting older went along with TCR beta diversity per million T cells dropping roughly linearly. It was the long-lived donors that had more naive CD4+ cells and higher diversity than aged donors.

With 6 bases clipped from V and 8 bases from J, the junction kept 5 bases outside the gene matches. Germline CDR1 MNHNY, CDR2 SVGAGI (reference sequence). This CDR3 contains 14 residues. V is TRBV6-6 and J is TRBJ1-6; 9 positions match TRBD1. The clonotype comes from a man in his fifties or sixties in good health. The material sequenced was blood. The CDR3 DNA sequence: TGTGCCAGCAGGGGAACAGGGGGCGATTCACCCCTCCACTTT. Translated: CASRGTGGDSPLHF.